These 8 T cell receptor beta chains share one sample of origin, sequenced in a study of cytomegalovirus exposure and HLA in healthy donors (dated by TCRdb to about 2017). The protocol used for the library was the immunoSEQ multiplex PCR assay. The multiplex PCR relied on a mix of 60 forward primers for TCR Vbeta segments and 13 reverse primers for TCR Jbeta segments. TCRdb took this table from immuneACCESS and kept in-frame rearrangements with V and J called. Such tables lack part of the clones; where checked against another copy, unresolved V genes explain under half of the gap, and the rest is unexplained. This sample lists about 94,000 clones; around 66% were detected once. The ten largest clonotypes hold 3.9% of the sample. Input material: PBMCs. Source of these receptors: a man aged 30-40 years in good health and CMV-seronegative.

V and J are TRBV2 and TRBJ2-2; no reliable D call. V lost 10 bases to trimming and J lost 0 bases, with 15 bases between them. This CDR3 has 15 amino acids. The V gene's germline CDR1 is SNHLY and CDR2 FYNNEI. Written as DNA, the CDR3 is TGTGCCACCTCTACCTCCGCACCGAACACCGGGGAGCTGTTTTTT. Protein product: CATSTSAPNTGELFF.

The chain links TRBV28 to TRBJ1-2; D is uncertain. The CDR3 contains 12 residues. Germline CDR1 and CDR2: MDHEN and SYDVKM. Trimming stripped 8 bases from V and 4 bases from J, with 11 bases between. CDR3 sequence: CASQGAFYGYTF. CDR3 in DNA: TGTGCCAGCCAAGGAGCATTCTATGGCTACACCTTC.

V gene TRBV10-2 combines with J gene TRBJ2-7; 14 positions agree with TRBD2. The CDR3 is made up of 16 amino acids. V shed 6 bases and J 5 bases; nucleotides not matched to a gene: 9. In germline, CDR1 is WSHSY, CDR2 SAAADI. CDR3 sequence: CASRTSGRASPHEQYF. The CDR3 bases are TGCGCCAGCAGGACTAGCGGGAGGGCCAGTCCCCACGAGCAGTACTTC.

V gene TRBV13 combines with J gene TRBJ2-7; 7 bases are a match to TRBD1. V lost 5 bases and J lost 2; bases outside the gene matches: 6. Germline CDR1 and CDR2: PRHDT and FYEKMQ (reference sequence). This CDR3 has 14 amino acids. CDR3 nucleotide sequence: TGTGCCAGCAGCAAACAGGGGTTTACCTACGAGCAGTACTTC. Residues: CASSKQGFTYEQYF.

The chain recombines TRBV30 with TRBJ1-4, with D perhaps matching TRBD1 (5 bases). The CDR3 has 18 residues. CDR1 GTSNPN and CDR2 SVGIG come from the germline V gene (reference sequence). The V end lost 1 base, the J end lost 0 bases, and 18 bases lay between the germline ends. CDR3 loop: CAWSGSGSLATTNEKLFF. CDR3 DNA sequence: TGTGCCTGGAGTGGGTCAGGGTCTTTAGCCACAACTAATGAAAAACTGTTTTTT.

This chain joins TRBV29-1 and TRBJ2-1, with D possibly TRBD2 on 6 matching bases. The CDR3 consists of 14 residues. V was cut by 7 bases and J by 6 bases, with 19 bases left in between. Looked up from germline, CDR1 is SQVTM and CDR2 is ANQGSEA. Here the CDR3 DNA reads TGCAGCGGCTCCGGGACTCTCGACGCCAATGAGCAGTTCTTC. This gives the protein CSGSGTLDANEQFF.

The J gene is TRBJ2-1, the V gene TRBV4-2; 10 positions match TRBD1. V lost 1 base, J lost 8 bases, and 8 bases stayed unmatched. This CDR3 has 16 residues. From germline, CDR1 is LGHNA and CDR2 YNFKEQ. The CDR3 sequence: CASSQADRTGGDEQFF. CDR3 DNA: TGTGCCAGCAGCCAAGCTGACAGGACAGGGGGGGATGAGCAGTTCTTC.

This chain links TRBV7-3 with TRBJ2-3, with TRBD2 matching over 12 bases. The V gene's germline CDR1 is SGHTA and CDR2 FQGTGA. This CDR3 has 17 amino acids. J was trimmed by 3 bases and V by 5 bases; bases with no gene match: 9. The DNA of the CDR3 is TGTGCCAGCAGCCGACTAGCGGGGGTAGGTGGGACAGATACGCAGTATTTT. Translated, it gives CASSRLAGVGGTDTQYF.